This T cell receptor (beta chain) originates from a study of blood T cell repertoires in COVID-19. Profiled with immunoSEQ multiplex PCR; TCRdb holds only in-frame clones, not every one. The repertoire has some 510,000 clones, around 87% of them found once; the top ten carry 1.5% to 2%. Cohorts were based on clinical histories the participants reported. CDR1 and CDR2 (germline): GTSNPN, SVGIG (reference sequence). CDR3 size: 15 residues. Between the trimmed V and J ends, which lost 3 bases and 0 bases, there was a span of 15 bases. Sample: PBMCs or T cells enriched from blood (not recorded which). This TCR was recovered from a woman in her thirties or forties who had recovered from COVID-19. The rearrangement links TRBV30 to TRBJ2-7; a weak D match, TRBD1 (6 bases). CDR3 amino acids: CAWSGLDRNSYEQYF. The CDR3 DNA is TGTGCCTGGAGCGGCCTAGACAGGAACTCCTACGAGCAGTACTTC.